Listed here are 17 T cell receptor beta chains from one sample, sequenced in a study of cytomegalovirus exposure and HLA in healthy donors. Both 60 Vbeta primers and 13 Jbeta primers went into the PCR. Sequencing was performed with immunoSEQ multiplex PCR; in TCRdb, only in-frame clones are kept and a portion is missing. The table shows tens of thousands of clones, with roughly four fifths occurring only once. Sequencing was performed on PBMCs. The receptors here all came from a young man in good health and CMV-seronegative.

In DNA, the CDR3 is TGTGCCTGGAGCCTACACACCGGGGAGCTGTTTTTT. Translation: CAWSLHTGELFF. The chain joins TRBV30 to TRBJ2-2; unclear D gene. The CDR3 is 12 amino acids. Germline CDR1 reads GTSNPN; CDR2 reads SVGIG (reference sequence). Trimming stripped 3 bases from V and 3 bases from J, with 5 bases between.

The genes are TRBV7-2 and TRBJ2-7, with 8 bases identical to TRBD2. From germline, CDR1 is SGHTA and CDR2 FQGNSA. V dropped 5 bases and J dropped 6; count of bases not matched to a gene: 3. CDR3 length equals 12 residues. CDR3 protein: CASSQAGGEQYF. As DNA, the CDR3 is TGTGCCAGCAGCCAGGCGGGGGGCGAGCAGTACTTC.

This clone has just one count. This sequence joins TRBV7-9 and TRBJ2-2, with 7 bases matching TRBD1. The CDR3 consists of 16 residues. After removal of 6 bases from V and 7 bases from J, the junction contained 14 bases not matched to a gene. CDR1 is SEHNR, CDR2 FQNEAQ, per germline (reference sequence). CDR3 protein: CASRTFGTVKGGELFF. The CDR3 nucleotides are TGTGCCAGCAGAACGTTTGGGACAGTAAAGGGCGGGGAGCTGTTTTTT.

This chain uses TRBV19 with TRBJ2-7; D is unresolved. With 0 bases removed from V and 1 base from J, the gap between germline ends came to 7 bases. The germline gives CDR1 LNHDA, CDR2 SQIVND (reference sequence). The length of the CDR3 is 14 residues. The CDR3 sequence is CASSIEPGSYEQYF. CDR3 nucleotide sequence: TGTGCCAGTAGTATAGAGCCCGGTTCCTACGAGCAGTACTTC.

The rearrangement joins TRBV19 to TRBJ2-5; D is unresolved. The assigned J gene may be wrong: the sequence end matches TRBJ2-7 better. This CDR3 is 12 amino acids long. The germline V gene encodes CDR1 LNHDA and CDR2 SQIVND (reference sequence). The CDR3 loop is CASSMWRDEQYF. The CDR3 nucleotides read TGTGCCAGTAGTATGTGGAGAGACGAGCAGTACTTC.

CDR3 in DNA: TGTGCCAGCTCATCGGGAGATTCACCCCTCCACTTT. Protein product: CASSSGDSPLHF. The V call is TRBV18, the J call TRBJ1-6; D ambiguous. Trimming shortened V by 5 bases and J by 8 bases, and 7 bases separated the two germline ends. From germline, CDR1 is KGHSH and CDR2 LQKENI. The CDR3 extends over 12 amino acids.

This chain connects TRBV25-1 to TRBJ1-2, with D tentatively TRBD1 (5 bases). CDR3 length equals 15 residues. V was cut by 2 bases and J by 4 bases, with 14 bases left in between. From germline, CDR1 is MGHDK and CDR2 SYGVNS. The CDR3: CASSERGHTFYGYTF. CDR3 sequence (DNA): TGTGCCAGCAGTGAACGAGGACACACCTTCTATGGCTACACCTTC.

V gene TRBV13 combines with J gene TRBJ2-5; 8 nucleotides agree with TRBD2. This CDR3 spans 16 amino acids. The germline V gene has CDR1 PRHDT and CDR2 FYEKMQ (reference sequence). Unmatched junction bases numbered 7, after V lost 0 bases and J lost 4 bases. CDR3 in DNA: TGTGCCAGCAGCTTAGGCAAGCGGGAGAGGTCAGAGACCCAGTACTTC. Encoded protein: CASSLGKRERSETQYF.

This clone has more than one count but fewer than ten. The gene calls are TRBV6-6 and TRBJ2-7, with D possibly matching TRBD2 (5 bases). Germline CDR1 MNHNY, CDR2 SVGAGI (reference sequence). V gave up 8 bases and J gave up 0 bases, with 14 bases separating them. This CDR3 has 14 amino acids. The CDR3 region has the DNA TGTGCCAGCGCGGGCGGGTCCGCCTCCTACGAGCAGTACTTC. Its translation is CASAGGSASYEQYF.

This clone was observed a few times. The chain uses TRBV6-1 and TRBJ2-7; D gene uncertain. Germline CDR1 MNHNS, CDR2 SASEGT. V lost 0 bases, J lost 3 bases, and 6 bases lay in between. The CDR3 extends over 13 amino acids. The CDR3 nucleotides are TGTGCCAGCAGTGAAGCGTTTAACTACGAGCAGTACTTC. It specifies CASSEAFNYEQYF.

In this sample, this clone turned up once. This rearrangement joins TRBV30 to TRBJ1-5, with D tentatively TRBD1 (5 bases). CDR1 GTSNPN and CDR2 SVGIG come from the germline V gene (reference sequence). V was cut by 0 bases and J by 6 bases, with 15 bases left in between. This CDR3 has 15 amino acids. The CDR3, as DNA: TGTGCCTGGAGTGTACGGACGGGGGTTTTTCAGCCCCAGCATTTT. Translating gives CAWSVRTGVFQPQHF.

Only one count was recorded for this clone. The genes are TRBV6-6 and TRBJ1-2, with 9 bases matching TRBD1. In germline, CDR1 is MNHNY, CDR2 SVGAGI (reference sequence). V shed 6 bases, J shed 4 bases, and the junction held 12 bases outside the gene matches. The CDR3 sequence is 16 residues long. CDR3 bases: TGTGCCAGCAGGTATCCCGGGACAGGGTCCCCCTATGGCTACACCTTC. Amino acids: CASRYPGTGSPYGYTF.

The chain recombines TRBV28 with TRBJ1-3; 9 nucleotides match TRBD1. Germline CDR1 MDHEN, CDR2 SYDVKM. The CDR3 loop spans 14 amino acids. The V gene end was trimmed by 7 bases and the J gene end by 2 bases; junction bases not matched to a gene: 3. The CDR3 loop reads CASKGQGAGNTIYF. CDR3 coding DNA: TGTGCCAGCAAGGGACAGGGAGCTGGAAACACCATATATTTT.

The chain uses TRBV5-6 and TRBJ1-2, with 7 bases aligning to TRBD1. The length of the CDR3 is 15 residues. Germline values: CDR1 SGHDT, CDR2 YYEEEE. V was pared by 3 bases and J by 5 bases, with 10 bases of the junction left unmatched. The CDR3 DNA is TGTGCCAGCAGCTCGCCTTCGGAGGGGGCTTATGGCTACACCTTC. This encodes CASSSPSEGAYGYTF.

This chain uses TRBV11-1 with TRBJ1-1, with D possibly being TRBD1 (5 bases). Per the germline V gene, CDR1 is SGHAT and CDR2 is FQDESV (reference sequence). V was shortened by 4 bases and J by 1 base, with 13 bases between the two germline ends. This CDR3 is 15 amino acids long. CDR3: CASSSGALGNTEAFF. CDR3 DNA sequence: TGTGCCAGCAGCTCTGGGGCTCTAGGGAACACTGAAGCTTTCTTT. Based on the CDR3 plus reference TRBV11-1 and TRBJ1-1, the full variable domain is EAEVAQSPRYKITEKSQAVAFWCDPISGHATLYWYRQILGQGPELLVQFQDESVVDDSQLPKDRFSAERLKGVDSTLKIQPAELGDSAMYLCASSSGALGNTEAFFGQGTRLTVV.

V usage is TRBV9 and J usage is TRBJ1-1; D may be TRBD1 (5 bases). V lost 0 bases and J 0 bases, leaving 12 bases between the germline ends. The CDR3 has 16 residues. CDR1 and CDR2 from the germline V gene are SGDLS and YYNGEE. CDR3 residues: CASSVDAGILNTEAFF. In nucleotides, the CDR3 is TGTGCCAGCAGCGTAGACGCAGGGATCTTGAACACTGAAGCTTTCTTT.

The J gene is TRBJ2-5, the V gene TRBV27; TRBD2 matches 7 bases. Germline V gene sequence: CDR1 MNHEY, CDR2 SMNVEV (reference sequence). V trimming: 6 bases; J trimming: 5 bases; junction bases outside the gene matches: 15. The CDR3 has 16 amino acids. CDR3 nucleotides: TGTGCCAGCAGACCAGGGTCAGGGAGGGTATGGGAGACCCAGTACTTC. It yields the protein CASRPGSGRVWETQYF.